Sequencing of this TCR beta chain was carried out in a study of T cells after yellow fever vaccination. The wider study: For low cell numbers, libraries were made with SMART-Seq v4 Ultra Low Input.

Study results and caveats: Primary-vaccination clones mostly resurfaced post-booster (more than 95% CD4, approximately 89% CD8). Contaminating bulk clonotypes could be abundant in FACS-sorted repertoires.

Trimming cost V 5 bases and J 4 bases, with 18 bases left between them. This CDR3 region has 16 residues. Germline loops: CDR1 SGHTA, CDR2 FQGTGA. In regard to this clonotype: What it binds is not known.

A universal primer site and UMIs were added as TCR cDNA was made by 5'RACE template switching. TCRdb analysed the 5' RACE reads with MiXCR anew, one entry per CDR3 protein. This table holds hundreds of thousands of distinct CDR3 sequences, about an eighth found once. The sample consisted of CD4+ T cells sorted from PBMCs, taken 15 days after the yellow fever booster vaccination. This TCR was recovered from a man younger than 35 who received the YFV17D yellow fever vaccine. The chain combines TRBV7-3 with TRBJ2-1, with D tentatively TRBD1 or TRBD2 (5 bases each). The CDR3 is CASSTEGPTSYNEQFF. In DNA form, the CDR3 reads TGTGCCAGCAGCACCGAGGGACCGACATCTTACAATGAGCAGTTCTTC.